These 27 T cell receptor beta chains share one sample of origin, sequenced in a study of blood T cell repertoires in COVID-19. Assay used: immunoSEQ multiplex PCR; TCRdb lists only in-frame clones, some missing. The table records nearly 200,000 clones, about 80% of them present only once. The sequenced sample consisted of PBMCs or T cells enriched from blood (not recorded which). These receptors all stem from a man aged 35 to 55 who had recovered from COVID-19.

The CDR3 sequence: CATSEAERKGPQETQYF. DNA for the CDR3: TGTGCCACCAGTGAGGCGGAGCGAAAGGGGCCCCAAGAGACCCAGTACTTC. The chain combines TRBV24-1 with TRBJ2-5; possible D gene TRBD1, 5 bases. This CDR3 has 17 amino acids. Trimming took 4 bases from V and 1 from J, leaving 18 bases between them. The germline CDR1 and CDR2 sequences are KGHDR and SFDVKD.

The CDR3 region is CASRRGMGGTEAFF. The CDR3 bases are TGTGCCAGCAGGAGGGGCATGGGGGGCACTGAAGCTTTCTTT. The V and J genes are TRBV6-5 and TRBJ1-1; a possible D gene is TRBD1 (5 bases). Trimming shortened V by 6 bases and J by 4 bases, and 15 bases separated the two germline ends. CDR1 is MNHEY and CDR2 is SVGAGI in the germline V gene. The CDR3 is 14 amino acids.

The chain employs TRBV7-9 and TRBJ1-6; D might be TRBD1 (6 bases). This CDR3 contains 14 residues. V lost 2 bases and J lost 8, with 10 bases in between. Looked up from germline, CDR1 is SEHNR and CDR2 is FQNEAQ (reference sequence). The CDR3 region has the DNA TGTGCCAGCAGCTTAACAGGGTCGGATTCACCCCTCCACTTT. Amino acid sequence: CASSLTGSDSPLHF.

The CDR3 nucleotides read TGTGCCAGCAGCTTGTGGGAGCAGGCGAGAAACATTCAGTACTTC. Encoded protein: CASSLWEQARNIQYF. V is TRBV5-5 and J is TRBJ2-4; a possible D gene is TRBD2 (5 bases). V was clipped by 1 base and J by 6 bases, with 14 bases between them. CDR1 SGHKS and CDR2 YYEKEE come from the germline V gene (reference sequence). The CDR3 runs 15 residues. Filled out from reference TRBV5-5 and TRBJ2-4, the complete variable domain reads DAGVTQSPTHLIKTRGQQVTLRCSPISGHKSVSWYQQVLGQGPQFIFQYYEKEERGRGNFPDRFSARQFPNYSSELNVNALLLGDSALYLCASSLWEQARNIQYFGAGTRLSVL.

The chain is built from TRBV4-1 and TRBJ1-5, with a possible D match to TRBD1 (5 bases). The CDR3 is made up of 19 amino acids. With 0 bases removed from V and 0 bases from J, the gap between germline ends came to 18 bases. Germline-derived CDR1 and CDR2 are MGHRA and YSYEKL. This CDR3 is CASSQDGTPGRISNQPQHF. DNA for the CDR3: TGCGCCAGCAGCCAAGACGGGACCCCTGGGAGGATTAGCAATCAGCCCCAGCATTTT.

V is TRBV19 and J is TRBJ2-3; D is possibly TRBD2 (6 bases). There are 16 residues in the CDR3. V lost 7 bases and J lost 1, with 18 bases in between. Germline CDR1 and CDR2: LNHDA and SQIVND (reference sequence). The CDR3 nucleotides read TGTGCCAGTAAGCTAATAGCGGCCGAGGGCACAGATACGCAGTATTTT. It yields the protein CASKLIAAEGTDTQYF.

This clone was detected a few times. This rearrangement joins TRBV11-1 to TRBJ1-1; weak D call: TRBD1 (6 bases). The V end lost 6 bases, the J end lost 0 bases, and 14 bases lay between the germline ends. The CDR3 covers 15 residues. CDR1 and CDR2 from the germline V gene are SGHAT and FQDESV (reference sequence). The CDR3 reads CASRNRGQMNTEAFF. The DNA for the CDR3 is TGTGCCAGCAGAAATCGGGGACAAATGAACACTGAAGCTTTCTTT.

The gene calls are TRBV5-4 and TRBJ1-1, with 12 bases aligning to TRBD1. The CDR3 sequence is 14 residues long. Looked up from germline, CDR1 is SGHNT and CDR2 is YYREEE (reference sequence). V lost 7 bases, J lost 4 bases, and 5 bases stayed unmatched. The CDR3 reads CASRRDRGPTEAFF. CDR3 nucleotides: TGTGCCAGCCGTCGGGACAGGGGGCCCACTGAAGCTTTCTTT.

Written as DNA, the CDR3 is TGTGCCAGCTTGGGGAGGGAAGCTTTCTTT. Translating it yields CASLGREAFF. This chain links TRBV9 with TRBJ1-1; D is undetermined. V dropped 7 bases and J dropped 8 bases, with 9 bases sitting between them. The CDR3 consists of 10 residues. Germline CDR1 is SGDLS and CDR2 is YYNGEE. Filled out from reference TRBV9 and TRBJ1-1, the complete variable domain reads DSGVTQTPKHLITATGQRVTLRCSPRSGDLSVYWYQQSLDQGLQFLIQYYNGEERAKGNILERFSAQQFPDLHSELNLSSLELGDSALYFCASLGREAFFGQGTRLTVV.

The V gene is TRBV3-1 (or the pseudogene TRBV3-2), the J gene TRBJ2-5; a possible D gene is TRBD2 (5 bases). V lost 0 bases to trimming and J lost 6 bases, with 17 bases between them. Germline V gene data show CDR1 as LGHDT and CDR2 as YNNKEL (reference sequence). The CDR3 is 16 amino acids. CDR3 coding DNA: TGTGCCAGCAGCCAAGACGTTGCTCTAGCAAGAAAGACCCAGTACTTC. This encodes CASSQDVALARKTQYF.

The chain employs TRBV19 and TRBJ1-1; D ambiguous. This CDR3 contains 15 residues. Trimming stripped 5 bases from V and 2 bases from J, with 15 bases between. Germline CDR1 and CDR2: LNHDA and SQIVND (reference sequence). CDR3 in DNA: TGTGCCAGTAGTCCCCGCGACATAAGAAACACTGAAGCTTTCTTT. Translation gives CASSPRDIRNTEAFF.

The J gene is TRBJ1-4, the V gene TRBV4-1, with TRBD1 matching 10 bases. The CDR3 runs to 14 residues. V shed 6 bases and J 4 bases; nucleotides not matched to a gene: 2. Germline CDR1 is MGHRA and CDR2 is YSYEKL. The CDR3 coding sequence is TGCGCCAGCAGAAGGGACAGGGGTAATGAAAAACTGTTTTTT. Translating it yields CASRRDRGNEKLFF.

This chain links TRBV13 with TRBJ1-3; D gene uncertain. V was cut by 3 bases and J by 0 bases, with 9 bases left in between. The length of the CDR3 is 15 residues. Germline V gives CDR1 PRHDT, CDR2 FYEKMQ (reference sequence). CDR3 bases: TGTGCCAGCAGCTTCGAGGCTTACTCTGGAAACACCATATATTTT. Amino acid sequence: CASSFEAYSGNTIYF.

Here the CDR3 DNA reads TGTGCCAGCAGCCTACCCGCAGGGGTAGAGCCCCAGCATTTT. This gives the protein CASSLPAGVEPQHF. The chain has TRBV28 and TRBJ1-5; perhaps TRBD1 as D (6 bases). The V end lost 6 bases, the J end lost 8 bases, and 17 bases lay between the germline ends. The CDR3 contains 14 residues. Looked up from germline, CDR1 is MDHEN and CDR2 is SYDVKM.

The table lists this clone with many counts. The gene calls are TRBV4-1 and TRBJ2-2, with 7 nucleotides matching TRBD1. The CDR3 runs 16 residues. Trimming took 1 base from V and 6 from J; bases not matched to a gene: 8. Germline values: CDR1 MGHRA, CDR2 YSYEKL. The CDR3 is CASSQVSQGIAGELFF. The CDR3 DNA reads TGCGCCAGCAGCCAAGTTTCACAGGGGATCGCCGGGGAGCTGTTTTTT.

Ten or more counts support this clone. The CDR3 DNA reads as TGTGCCAGTACCATGGGCAGGGCAAACACTGAAGCTTTCTTT. This encodes CASTMGRANTEAFF. The chain has TRBV19 and TRBJ1-1, with a weak D call TRBD1 (5 bases). The germline CDR1 and CDR2 sequences are LNHDA and SQIVND (reference sequence). There are 14 residues in the CDR3. The V end lost 7 bases, the J end lost 2 bases, and 14 bases lay between the germline ends.

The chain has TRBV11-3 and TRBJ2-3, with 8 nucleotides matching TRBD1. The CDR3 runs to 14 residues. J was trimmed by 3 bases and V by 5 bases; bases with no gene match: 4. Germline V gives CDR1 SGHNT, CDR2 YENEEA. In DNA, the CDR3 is TGTGCCAGCAGCCAGGGGGCGGGAACAGATACGCAGTATTTT. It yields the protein CASSQGAGTDTQYF. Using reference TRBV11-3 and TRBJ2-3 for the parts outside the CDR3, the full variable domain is EAGVVQSPRYKIIEKKQPVAFWCNPISGHNTLYWYLQNLGQGPELLIRYENEEAVDDSQLPKDRFSAERLKGVDSTLKIQPAELGDSAVYLCASSQGAGTDTQYFGPGTRLTVL.

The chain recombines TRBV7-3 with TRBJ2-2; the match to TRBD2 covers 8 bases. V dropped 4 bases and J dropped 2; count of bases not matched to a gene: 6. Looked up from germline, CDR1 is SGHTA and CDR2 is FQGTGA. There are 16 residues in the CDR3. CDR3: CASSSSGGYNTGELFF. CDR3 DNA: TGTGCCAGCAGCTCAAGCGGGGGCTATAACACCGGGGAGCTGTTTTTT.

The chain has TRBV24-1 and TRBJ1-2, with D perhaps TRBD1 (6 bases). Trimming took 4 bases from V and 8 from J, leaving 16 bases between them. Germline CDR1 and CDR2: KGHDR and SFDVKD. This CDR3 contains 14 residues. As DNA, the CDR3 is TGTGCCACCAGTGAGGGTGCAGGGGCCGAGGGCTACACCTTC. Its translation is CATSEGAGAEGYTF.

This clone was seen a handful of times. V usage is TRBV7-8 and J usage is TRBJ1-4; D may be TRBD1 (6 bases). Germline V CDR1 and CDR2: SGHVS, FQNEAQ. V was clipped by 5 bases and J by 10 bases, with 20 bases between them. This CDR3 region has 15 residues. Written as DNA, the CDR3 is TGTGCCAGCAGCGGACAACAGGGTAGCATGGCAAAACTGTTTTTT. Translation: CASSGQQGSMAKLFF.

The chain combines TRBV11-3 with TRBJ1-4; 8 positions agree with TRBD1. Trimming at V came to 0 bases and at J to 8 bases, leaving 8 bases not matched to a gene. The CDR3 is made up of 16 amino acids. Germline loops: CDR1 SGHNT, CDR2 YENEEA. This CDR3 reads CASSLDPGQGSEKLFF. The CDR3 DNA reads TGTGCCAGCAGCTTAGATCCTGGACAGGGCAGCGAAAAACTGTTTTTT.

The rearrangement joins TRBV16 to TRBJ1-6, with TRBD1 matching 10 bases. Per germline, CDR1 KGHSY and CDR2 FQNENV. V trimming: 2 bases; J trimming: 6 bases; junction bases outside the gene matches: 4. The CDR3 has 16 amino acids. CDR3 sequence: CASSQPGQGSNSPLHF. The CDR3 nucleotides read TGTGCCAGCAGCCAACCGGGACAGGGGAGTAATTCACCCCTCCACTTT.

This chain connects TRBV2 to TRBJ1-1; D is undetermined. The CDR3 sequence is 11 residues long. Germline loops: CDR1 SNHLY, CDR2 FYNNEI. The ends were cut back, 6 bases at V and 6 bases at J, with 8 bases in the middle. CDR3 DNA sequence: TGTGCCAGCAGGCCGGGAGCTGAAGCTTTCTTT. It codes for CASRPGAEAFF.

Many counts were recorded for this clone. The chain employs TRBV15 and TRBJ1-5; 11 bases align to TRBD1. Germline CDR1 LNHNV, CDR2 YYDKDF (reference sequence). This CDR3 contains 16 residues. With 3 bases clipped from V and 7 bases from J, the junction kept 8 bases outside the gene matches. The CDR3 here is CATSSPGQGETQPQHF. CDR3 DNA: TGTGCCACCAGCAGCCCGGGACAGGGGGAAACACAGCCCCAGCATTTT. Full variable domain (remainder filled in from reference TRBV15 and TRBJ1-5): DAMVIQNPRYQVTQFGKPVTLSCSQTLNHNVMYWYQQKSSQAPKLLFHYYDKDFNNEADTPDNFQSRRPNTSFCFLDIRSPGLGDTAMYLCATSSPGQGETQPQHFGDGTRLSIL.

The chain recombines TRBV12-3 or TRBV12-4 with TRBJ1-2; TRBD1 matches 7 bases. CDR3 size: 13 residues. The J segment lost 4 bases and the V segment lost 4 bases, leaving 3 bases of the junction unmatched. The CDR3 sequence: CASSSGQSYGYTF. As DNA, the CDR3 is TGTGCCAGCAGTTCGGGACAGTCCTATGGCTACACCTTC.

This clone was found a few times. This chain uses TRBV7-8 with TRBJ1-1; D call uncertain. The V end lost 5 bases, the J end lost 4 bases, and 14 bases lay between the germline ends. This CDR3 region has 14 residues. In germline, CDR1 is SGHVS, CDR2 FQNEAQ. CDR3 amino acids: CASSPHPGGTEAFF. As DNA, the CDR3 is TGTGCCAGCAGCCCCCACCCCGGTGGCACTGAAGCTTTCTTT.

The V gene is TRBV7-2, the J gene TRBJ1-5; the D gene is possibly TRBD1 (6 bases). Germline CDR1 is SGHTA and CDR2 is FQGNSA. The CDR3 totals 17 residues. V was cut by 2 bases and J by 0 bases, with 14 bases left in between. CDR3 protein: CASSLRAGQNSNQPQHF. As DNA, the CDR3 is TGTGCCAGCAGCTTAAGGGCAGGACAGAATAGCAATCAGCCCCAGCATTTT.